This is a list of T cell receptor beta chains from one sample in a study of CD8+CD57+ T cells in acquired aplastic anemia. One entry per CDR3 protein, called by TCRdb with MiXCR from the reads. The sample shows around 250,000 distinct CDR3 sequences, roughly 82% of them seen only once. Material: sorted CD4+, CD8+, or CD8+CD57+ T cells (not recorded which) from PBMCs. All receptors derive from a human donor with aplastic anemia. Both conserved end residues are part of each CDR3. The order of the fields is V gene, J gene, clone size, D gene, CDR3 protein, CDR3 DNA. D genes are given only for firm matches. Size values are once, few and many counts, or a class for expanded clones, and some rows have none.

v_gene: TRBV10-1; j_gene: TRBJ1-6; abundance: -; d_gene: -; CDR3aa: CASSGTPNSPLHF; CDR3nt: TGCGCCAGCAGTGGGACGCCGAATTCACCCCTCCACTTT
v_gene: TRBV2; j_gene: TRBJ2-1; abundance: -; d_gene: -; CDR3aa: CASSDWGIRGMNEQLF; CDR3nt: TGTGCCAGCAGTGATTGGGGCATCCGTGGGATGAATGAGCAGCTATTC
v_gene: TRBV25-1; j_gene: TRBJ1-1; abundance: -; d_gene: -; CDR3aa: CASSELGDMNTEAFF; CDR3nt: TGTGCCAGCAGTGAATTGGGGGACATGAACACTGAAGCTTTCTTT
v_gene: TRBV20-1; j_gene: TRBJ1-1; abundance: -; d_gene: TRBD1; CDR3aa: CSADRGRNTEAFF; CDR3nt: TGCAGTGCTGACAGGGGGCGGAACACTGAAGCTTTCTTT
v_gene: TRBV6-2/TRBV6-3; j_gene: TRBJ1-1; abundance: few; d_gene: TRBD1; CDR3aa: CASSYPSGTGARLNTEAFF; CDR3nt: TGTGCCAGCAGTTACCCTTCCGGGACAGGGGCGAGATTGAACACTGAAGCTTTCTTT
v_gene: TRBV2; j_gene: TRBJ1-6; abundance: -; d_gene: TRBD1; CDR3aa: CASREGERTGDNSPLHF; CDR3nt: TGTGCCAGCAGGGAAGGGGAGCGGACAGGGGATAATTCACCCCTCCACTTT
v_gene: TRBV10-3; j_gene: TRBJ1-1; abundance: few; d_gene: -; CDR3aa: CAIRGDRQNTEAFF; CDR3nt: TGTGCCATCAGAGGTGACAGGCAGAACACTGAAGCTTTCTTT
v_gene: TRBV2; j_gene: TRBJ1-2; abundance: -; d_gene: TRBD1; CDR3aa: CASSLQGMGGYTF; CDR3nt: TGTGCCAGCAGCTTACAGGGGATGGGGGGCTACACCTTC
v_gene: TRBV7-3; j_gene: TRBJ2-5; abundance: -; d_gene: -; CDR3aa: CASSRAREHDTQYF; CDR3nt: TGTGCCAGCAGCAGAGCCAGAGAGCACGATACGCAGTATTTC
v_gene: TRBV9; j_gene: TRBJ2-3; abundance: -; d_gene: -; CDR3aa: CASSWAGGADTKYF; CDR3nt: -
v_gene: TRBV19; j_gene: TRBJ2-1; abundance: -; d_gene: -; CDR3aa: CASSITQGLIQGGTSYNEQFF; CDR3nt: TGTGCCAGTAGTATCACTCAGGGTTTGATACAGGGAGGAACCTCCTACAATGAGCAGTTCTTC
v_gene: TRBV11-3; j_gene: TRBJ2-1; abundance: -; d_gene: -; CDR3aa: CASSLQGTDNEQFF; CDR3nt: TGTGCCAGCAGCTTACAGGGTACAGACAATGAGCAGTTCTTC
v_gene: TRBV11-2; j_gene: TRBJ2-3; abundance: -; d_gene: TRBD2; CDR3aa: CASSQTIGGDTQYF; CDR3nt: TGCGCCAGCAGCCAAACGATCGGGGGGGATACGCAGTATTTT
v_gene: TRBV2; j_gene: TRBJ2-1; abundance: -; d_gene: -; CDR3aa: CASRQGVTGRQSF; CDR3nt: TGTGCCAGCAGGCAGGGAGTAACGGGTAGGCAGTCCTTC
v_gene: TRBV7-9; j_gene: TRBJ2-7; abundance: -; d_gene: TRBD2; CDR3aa: CASSANIAGGGEQYF; CDR3nt: TGTGCCAGCAGCGCGAACATAGCGGGGGGTGGCGAGCAGTACTTC
v_gene: TRBV7-2; j_gene: TRBJ2-1; abundance: -; d_gene: -; CDR3aa: CASSLRGGADYGYKFF; CDR3nt: TGTGCCAGCAGCTTGAGGGGGGGCGCCGATTATGGCTACAAGTTCTTC
v_gene: TRBV29-1; j_gene: TRBJ1-1; abundance: -; d_gene: TRBD1; CDR3aa: CSAGQGEAFF; CDR3nt: TGCAGCGCCGGACAGGGGGAAGCTTTCTTT
v_gene: TRBV7-2; j_gene: TRBJ2-1; abundance: -; d_gene: TRBD2; CDR3aa: CASGLAGGHDTQDQFF; CDR3nt: TGTGCCAGCGGCTTAGCGGGCGGACACGATACGCAGGATCAGTTCTTC
v_gene: TRBV7-9; j_gene: TRBJ1-6; abundance: -; d_gene: -; CDR3aa: CASSSSDTQYFGPHF; CDR3nt: -
v_gene: TRBV7-2; j_gene: TRBJ2-1; abundance: -; d_gene: TRBD2; CDR3aa: CASSLVTGGTYHEQFF; CDR3nt: TGTGCCAGCAGCTTAGTGACGGGGGGAACCTACCATGAGCAGTTCTTC
v_gene: TRBV11-2; j_gene: TRBJ2-6; abundance: -; d_gene: -; CDR3aa: CASSQDSSGANVLTF; CDR3nt: TGTGCCAGCAGCCAAGACTCCTCTGGGGCCAACGTCCTGACTTTC
v_gene: TRBV7-9; j_gene: TRBJ1-2; abundance: -; d_gene: -; CDR3aa: CASSLVPGELVFAF; CDR3nt: TGTGCCAGCAGCTTAGTCCCCGGGGAGCTGGTTTTTGCCTTC
v_gene: TRBV7-8; j_gene: TRBJ2-3; abundance: -; d_gene: -; CDR3aa: CASRYAGRDDPYF; CDR3nt: TGTGCCAGCAGGTACGCGGGCAGAGATGATCCGTATTTT
v_gene: TRBV7-2; j_gene: TRBJ2-6; abundance: -; d_gene: -; CDR3aa: CASSLARGPYGDNVLTF; CDR3nt: TGTGCCAGCAGCTTGGCGAGGGGCCCCTATGGGGACAACGTCCTGACTTTC
v_gene: TRBV24-1; j_gene: TRBJ1-6; abundance: few; d_gene: -; CDR3aa: CATSSGPYSPLHF; CDR3nt: TGTGCCACCAGCTCTGGGCCGTATTCACCCCTCCACTTT
v_gene: TRBV7-9; j_gene: TRBJ2-2; abundance: -; d_gene: TRBD2; CDR3aa: CASGTREDTELFF; CDR3nt: TGTGCCAGCGGGACCCGGGAGGACACTGAGCTGTTCTTT
v_gene: TRBV15; j_gene: TRBJ1-5; abundance: few; d_gene: -; CDR3aa: CATSRGGGQPQHF; CDR3nt: TGTGCCACCAGCAGAGGGGGTGGTCAGCCCCAGCATTTT
v_gene: TRBV5-4; j_gene: TRBJ2-6; abundance: -; d_gene: -; CDR3aa: CASSFGASYGANVLTF; CDR3nt: TGTGCCAGCAGCTTTGGGGCTAGCTACGGGGCCAACGTCCTGACTTTC
v_gene: TRBV15; j_gene: TRBJ2-5; abundance: few; d_gene: -; CDR3aa: CATSRAASQDTQYF; CDR3nt: TGTGCCACCAGCAGAGCGGCCAGCCAAGATACCCAGTACTTC
v_gene: TRBV2; j_gene: TRBJ2-2; abundance: -; d_gene: TRBD2; CDR3aa: CASRLAGTNTGELFF; CDR3nt: TGTGCCAGCAGGTTAGCGGGGACGAACACCGGGGAGCTGTTTTTT
v_gene: TRBV7-9; j_gene: TRBJ2-3; abundance: few; d_gene: -; CDR3aa: CASSLVPGELFLGF; CDR3nt: TGTGCCAGCAGCTTAGTACCCGGGGAGCTGTTTCTTGGTTTT
v_gene: TRBV7-9; j_gene: TRBJ1-1; abundance: -; d_gene: -; CDR3aa: CASSLQITGKTEAFF; CDR3nt: TGTGCCAGCAGCTTACAAATAACAGGGAAGACTGAAGCGTTCTTT
v_gene: TRBV7-8; j_gene: TRBJ2-1; abundance: many; d_gene: -; CDR3aa: CASSLAGGPDTQDQFF; CDR3nt: TGTGCCAGCAGCTTAGCGGGAGGTCCCGATACGCAGGATCAGTTCTTC
v_gene: TRBV7-8; j_gene: TRBJ1-1; abundance: -; d_gene: -; CDR3aa: CASRHSGTEAFF; CDR3nt: TGTGCCAGCAGGCACTCAGGGACAGAAGCTTTCTTT
v_gene: TRBV7-2; j_gene: TRBJ1-6; abundance: -; d_gene: -; CDR3aa: CASSAGSGSPLHFLHF; CDR3nt: -
v_gene: TRBV19; j_gene: TRBJ2-1; abundance: many; d_gene: -; CDR3aa: CASSIMGFSYNEQFF; CDR3nt: TGTGCCAGTAGTATTATGGGATTCTCCTACAATGAGCAGTTCTTC
v_gene: TRBV11-2; j_gene: TRBJ1-6; abundance: -; d_gene: -; CDR3aa: CASSFTSADSPLHF; CDR3nt: TGTGCCAGCAGCTTTACTAGCGCAGATTCACCCCTCCACTTT
v_gene: TRBV25-1; j_gene: TRBJ1-3; abundance: -; d_gene: -; CDR3aa: CASSTTGSPGNTIYF; CDR3nt: TGTGCCAGTAGTACCACAGGGTCCCCTGGAAACACCATATATTTT
v_gene: TRBV14; j_gene: TRBJ2-3; abundance: once; d_gene: -; CDR3aa: CASSLTGRGENCYF; CDR3nt: TGTGCCAGCAGCCTAACGGGCAGGGGGGAAAACTGTTATTTT